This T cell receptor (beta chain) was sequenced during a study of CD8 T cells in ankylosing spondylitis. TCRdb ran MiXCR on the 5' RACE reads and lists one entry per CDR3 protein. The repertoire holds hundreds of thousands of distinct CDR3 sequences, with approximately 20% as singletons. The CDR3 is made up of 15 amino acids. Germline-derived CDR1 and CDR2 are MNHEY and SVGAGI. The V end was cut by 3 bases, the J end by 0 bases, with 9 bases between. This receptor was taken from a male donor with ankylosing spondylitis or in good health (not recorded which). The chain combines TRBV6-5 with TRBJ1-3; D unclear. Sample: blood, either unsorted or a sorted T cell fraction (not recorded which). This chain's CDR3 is CASSYDGYSGNTIYF. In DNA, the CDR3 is TGTGCCAGCAGTTATGACGGGTACTCTGGAAACACCATATATTTT.